These T cell receptor beta chains were read from a single sample in a study of T cells after yellow fever vaccination. TCRdb re-called the 5' RACE reads through MiXCR, storing one row per CDR3 protein. The data show some 120,000 distinct CDR3 sequences, 8.4% seen once. The specimen comprised CD8+ T cells sorted from PBMCs, sampled 45 days after the yellow fever booster vaccination. The source is a man in his thirties or forties who received the YFV17D yellow fever vaccine. Each CDR3 is given with its conserved first and last residue. Fields, in order: D gene, V gene, clone size, J gene, CDR3 DNA, CDR3 protein. D genes are given only for firm matches. Not all rows give a size; the values are once, few, many and, for expanded clones, a class.

>TRBD2|TRBV7-8|many|TRBJ2-2
TGTGCCAGCAGCAAGACTAGCGGGGGGAACACCGGGGAGCTGTTTTTT
CASSKTSGGNTGELFF
>.|TRBV10-2|many|TRBJ2-5
TGCGCCAGCAGGAAGGTCGGGATTCAAGAGACCCAGTACTTC
CASRKVGIQETQYF
>TRBD2|TRBV20-1|.|TRBJ2-1
TGCAGTGCTAGTGCTAGCGGTTCCTACAATGAGCAGTTCTTC
CSASASGSYNEQFF
>TRBD1|TRBV5-1|many|TRBJ2-7
TGCGCCAGCAGCTTGAAGGACAGGGCTGAGTACGAGCAGTACTTC
CASSLKDRAEYEQYF
>TRBD2|TRBV4-3|many|TRBJ2-3
TGCGCCAGCAGCCAAGAAGGAGCGGGAGTCGGAGATACGCAGTATTTT
CASSQEGAGVGDTQYF
>.|TRBV7-6|few|TRBJ2-4
TGTGCCAGCAGCGGGGAGGGGGGCTCGAACATTCAGTACTTC
CASSGEGGSNIQYF
>.|TRBV5-1|many|TRBJ2-2
TGCGCCAGATTTCCGCTGAGCAGGATTAGGACCGGGGAGCTGTTTTTT
CARFPLSRIRTGELFF
>TRBD1|TRBV19|few|TRBJ2-1
TGTGCCAGTAGTCCCTCCCCGGGACAGCGTTACTACAATGAGCAGTTCTTC
CASSPSPGQRYYNEQFF
>.|TRBV20-1|many|TRBJ2-7
TGCAGTGCTAGTATGACGGTGGGGCCGGGGGAGCAGTACTTC
CSASMTVGPGEQYF
>.|TRBV20-1|many|TRBJ2-1
TGCAGTGCTAGGACGGACCGGGAGTCCTTCTTTGAGCAGTTCTTC
CSARTDRESFFEQFF
>.|TRBV7-8|few|TRBJ2-7
TGTGCCAGCAGCTTAGCGGCTGGGGTATACGAGGAGCAGTACTTC
CASSLAAGVYEEQYF
>.|TRBV15|.|TRBJ2-7
TGTGCCACCAGCAGAGGCCGGGACGGGTCCTACGAGCAGTACTTC
CATSRGRDGSYEQYF
>TRBD1|TRBV11-2|.|TRBJ2-6
TGTGCCAGCAGCTTTCCGGGACAGGGAAATACAGGGGCCAACGTCCTGACTTTC
CASSFPGQGNTGANVLTF
>TRBD1|TRBV4-2|few|TRBJ2-1
TGTGCCAGCAGCCAGGAATGGGGACAGAGCAACAATGAGCAGTTCTTC
CASSQEWGQSNNEQFF
>TRBD1|TRBV5-6|few|TRBJ2-7
TGTGCCAGCAGCTTGCGGACAGGACTCTACGAGCAGTACTTC
CASSLRTGLYEQYF
>.|TRBV7-6|.|TRBJ1-2
TGTGCCAGCAGCTTAGACCAAAACTATGGCTACACCTTC
CASSLDQNYGYTF
>.|TRBV28|many|TRBJ2-7
TGTGCCAGCAGTTTGTCTCTTGGCTACGAGCAGTACTTC
CASSLSLGYEQYF
>.|TRBV12-3/TRBV12-4|many|TRBJ1-5
TGTGCCAGCAGTTTCGCAGACAATCAGCCCCAGCATTTT
CASSFADNQPQHF
>TRBD1|TRBV19|.|TRBJ2-1
TGTGCCAGTAGTATAGTAAGCAGGGGGTCCTACAATGAGCAGTTCTTC
CASSIVSRGSYNEQFF
>.|TRBV11-1|.|TRBJ2-1
TGTGCCAGCAGCTTAGAGGACTACAATGAGCAGTTCTTC
CASSLEDYNEQFF
>.|TRBV6-2/TRBV6-3|.|TRBJ2-3
TGTGCCAGCAGTGCAGGGGCCCCCACAGATACGCAGTATTTT
CASSAGAPTDTQYF
>.|TRBV12-3/TRBV12-4|many|TRBJ2-7
TGTGCCAGCACAGGGCAGGGTACCTACGAGCAGTACTTC
CASTGQGTYEQYF
>.|TRBV29-1|.|TRBJ2-7
TGCAGCGTGCGGGACAACTCTTACGAGCACTACTTC
CSVRDNSYEHYF
>TRBD2|TRBV5-1|many|TRBJ2-7
TGCGCCAGCAGCCCCCCTAGCGGCGAGCAGTACTTC
CASSPPSGEQYF
>.|TRBV12-3/TRBV12-4|.|TRBJ2-7
TGTGCCAGCAGTTTAGTGGGTGACGAGCAGTACTTC
CASSLVGDEQYF
>.|TRBV11-1|many|TRBJ2-1
TGTGCCAGCAGCACAGGGATTGACTTTGCCTTGAGCTCCTACAATGAGCAGTTCTTC
CASSTGIDFALSSYNEQFF
>.|TRBV7-9|many|TRBJ2-7
TGTGCCAGCAGCGCAACCCAGGGAGGGGGGTACTACGAGCAGTACTTC
CASSATQGGGYYEQYF
>TRBD1|TRBV11-1|many|TRBJ2-7
TGTGCCAGCAGCTTACCCGACAGGGTTCTCGAGCAGTACTTC
CASSLPDRVLEQYF
>.|TRBV4-2|many|TRBJ2-1
TGTGCCAGCAGCCAAGAAGAGGGAGGAGCCAATGAGCAGTTCTTC
CASSQEEGGANEQFF
>.|TRBV11-2|.|TRBJ2-1
TGTGCCAGCAGCTTAGGAACAGGGAGGGATGAGCAGTTCTTC
CASSLGTGRDEQFF
>TRBD1|TRBV5-1|few|TRBJ2-7
TGCGCCAGCAGCTTAGGACAGGGATTGATCTACGAGCAGTACTTC
CASSLGQGLIYEQYF
>TRBD2|TRBV11-2|few|TRBJ2-3
TGTGCCAGCTGGAGCGGGGGCACAGATACGCAGTATTTT
CASWSGGTDTQYF
>TRBD1|TRBV7-9|many|TRBJ1-2
TGTGCCAGCAGCACCCCCTTGCCGGGACAGGGGTCGGGCTACACCTTC
CASSTPLPGQGSGYTF
>.|TRBV6-2/TRBV6-3|many|TRBJ2-7
TGTGCCAGCATCGGTGAACGGTACGAGCAGTACTTC
CASIGERYEQYF
>.|TRBV20-1|many|TRBJ2-7
TGCAGTGCTTCCCGGGACATAAGCTCCTACGAGCAGTACTTC
CSASRDISSYEQYF
>.|TRBV20-1|many|TRBJ2-3
TGCAGTGCTGACGGGACAACAGATACGCAGTATTTT
CSADGTTDTQYF
>TRBD1|TRBV7-2|many|TRBJ2-1
TGTGCCAGCAGCTGGGACAGTTCCTACAATGAGCAGTTCTTC
CASSWDSSYNEQFF
>.|TRBV29-1|many|TRBJ2-7
TGCAGCGTTGTTGTCTTGGGCGTCGAGCAGTACTTC
CSVVVLGVEQYF
>TRBD2|TRBV7-6|many|TRBJ2-1
TGTGCCAGCAGCTCCGGACTAGGGGATAGGGATGAGCAGTTCTTC
CASSSGLGDRDEQFF
>TRBD1|TRBV7-2|many|TRBJ2-7
TGTGCCAGCAGCTTGGCCGGGACAGGGTTCAACGAGCAGTACTTC
CASSLAGTGFNEQYF
>.|TRBV2|many|TRBJ1-2
TGTGCCAGCAGTCAGGGAATCTATGGCTACACCTTC
CASSQGIYGYTF
>TRBD2|TRBV6-2/TRBV6-3|few|TRBJ2-3
TGTGCCAGCAGGGACAGAGTAACTAGCGGGAGGGCCTCGAGCACAGATACGCAGTATTTT
CASRDRVTSGRASSTDTQYF
>.|TRBV4-3|many|TRBJ2-5
TGCGCCAGCAGCCAAGAGGTCGGGCCCTTCCAAGAGACCCAGTACTTC
CASSQEVGPFQETQYF
>.|TRBV4-3|few|TRBJ2-5
TGCGCCAGCATCCAAGAAGGAACGCGTCCGGCAGAGACCCAGTACTTC
CASIQEGTRPAETQYF
>.|TRBV20-1|many|TRBJ2-1
TGCAGTGCTAGGACCCTAACCTACAATGAGCAGTTCTTC
CSARTLTYNEQFF
>.|TRBV7-2|many|TRBJ2-3
TGTGCCAGCAGCCTTCCCCCCACAGATACGCAGTATTTT
CASSLPPTDTQYF
>.|TRBV20-1|many|TRBJ2-7
TGCAGTGCGGAAGACTCCTACGAGCAGTACTTC
CSAEDSYEQYF
>.|TRBV19|.|TRBJ1-5
TGTGCCAGTAGTATTTGGAGTCGAGGCAATCAGCCCCAGCATTTT
CASSIWSRGNQPQHF
>.|TRBV20-1|many|TRBJ2-1
TGCAGTCCGGCCCCAGACCAATACAATGAGCAGTTCTTC
CSPAPDQYNEQFF
>.|TRBV10-3|few|TRBJ2-5
TGTGCCATCAGTGAGTCGGACGGGATGAAGACCCAGTACTTC
CAISESDGMKTQYF
>.|TRBV7-6|.|TRBJ1-5
TGTGCCAGCAGCTTATACGAAGGGTCCAATCAGCCCCAGCATTTT
CASSLYEGSNQPQHF
>TRBD1|TRBV5-1|many|TRBJ2-7
TGCGCCAGCAGCAACATGGGACAGGGCACCTACGAGCAGTACTTC
CASSNMGQGTYEQYF